Here is one T cell receptor beta chain with its context. Its antigen remains unidentified. Base-call qualities are not available, and no considerably larger clone is one nucleotide away. This specimen belongs to a study of cytomegalovirus exposure and HLA in healthy donors listed by TCRdb under 2017. Broadly, across the study: An earlier analysis of 587 of the donors reported about 260 Gb of sequence data and some 110 million unique TCR beta sequences obtained from roughly 170 million T cells. About 330 gigabases of sequencing data and about 92 million unique TCR sequences made up an early release that covered some 640 HLA-typed donors. Of the 350 to 450 genotyped donors, approximately 81% were placed in the genetic ancestry cluster associated with self-reported Caucasian donors. The study aimed to test whether cataloging public T cell receptors could reveal signatures of past pathogen exposure. Using immunosequencing, the study profiled T cell repertoires from roughly 650 subjects and related those repertoires to cytomegalovirus serostatus. Besides the first cohort of approximately 710 subjects, a separate validation cohort made up of around 120 different subjects was used. To predict cytomegalovirus infection status, the study brought together high-throughput TCR immunosequencing, statistical association of individual TCRs with disease status, and machine learning. A later analysis re-examined previously published TCR beta repertoires from several hundred donors and added high-resolution HLA genotyping to investigate patterns of TCR occurrence. In the later analysis, no new phenotypic data were used to find candidate immune exposures; instead, reliance was placed on TCR beta sequences and their occurrence across donors. In an earlier analysis of roughly 540 of the donors, high-throughput TCR beta sequencing was used to judge whether each TCR beta V gene segment behaved as functional or pseudogenic. Donor age, sex, ethnicity and CMV serostatus were compiled alongside the repertoire data. In a later genetic analysis, genome-wide SNP genotypes for about 55% of the roughly 700 donors were used, and that subset was treated as a discovery cohort. All discovery cohort repertoires had been generated on a single sequencing platform. Class I and class II HLA loci were covered by the typing at four-digit resolution. Typing coverage varied by locus: about 629-630 donors for A, B, C, DRB1 and DQB1; 522 for DQA1; about 590 for DPA1; roughly 450 for DPB1. Roughly 5 DR-DQ haplotypes were handled as single units for association and clustering, since linkage in the cohort was strong. Among about 390 genotyped donors of the cohort, an average of approximately 250,000 unique TCR beta nucleotide sequences were sequenced per donor, roughly 18% of them non-productive. What the research found in general, with its limitations: In an earlier analysis of some 550 of the donors, most TCR beta V segments were observed in productive rearrangements about 87% or about 30% of the time, broadly matching IMGT annotations. According to a later genetic analysis, donors in an Asian-associated ancestry cluster had fewer N-insertions in productive TCRs than the roughly 700-donor mean. The authors suggested that the approach could potentially be generalized to other disease states and immunological phenotypes. A further reported finding was that TCR beta sequences accurately predicted the HLA-A and HLA-B alleles for most subjects in the first cohort. The study listed around 160 TCR beta chains as associated with cytomegalovirus. A few of the identified cytomegalovirus-associated TCR beta chains were confirmed in vitro to be specific for cytomegalovirus antigens. Presence/absence analyses assumed roughly uniform sequencing depth across donors, an assumption that may not hold. Assigning TCR associations to individual alleles was difficult when HLA alleles, especially DR and DQ, strongly co-occurred. Because counts were too low, approximately 18 rarely observed V segments, including chromosome 9 orphons, were excluded from the earlier analysis of some 540 of the donors. Because HLA typing was unavailable for some donors at each locus, only the typed subset was used in association tests. A cluster of highly shared sequence variants was judged likely to represent a technical artifact of the sequencing pipeline. A later analysis found that HLA-associated TCR beta chains were more clonally expanded and had lower generation probabilities than equally common non-associated chains. Some IMGT-functional V segments, including TRBV6-2 and TRBV6-3, could not be told apart with the 87-base-pair reads, so those segments were excluded. A later analysis found that TCR association rates varied across HLA loci, with DRB1 alleles showing the most associated TCRs and HLA-C alleles the fewest. Specific HLA alleles were associated with over 15,000 TCR beta sequences at a false discovery rate of 0.05 in a later analysis. According to a later analysis, most CMV-associated TCR beta chains appeared to be HLA-restricted, and the HLA associations seemed to be driven largely by CMV exposure. According to a later analysis, parvovirus B19, influenza, CMV and Epstein-Barr virus appeared linked to several top co-occurrence clusters. An association between a missense DCLRE1C variant and V-gene and J-gene trimming of TCR beta chains was found in a later genetic analysis and replicated in an independent cohort. The classifier was reported to diagnose cytomegalovirus status with high specificity and sensitivity in both the original cohort and the validation cohort. Linkage disequilibrium might explain the correlated functional status among segregating V segments, but an unknown experimental factor could not be ruled out. Only TCR beta chains were sequenced in this cohort, and the absence of alpha or paired-chain data limited detectable features. For the cohort, immune exposure information was limited to CMV serostatus. Across donors, most TCR sequences were observed very rarely, whereas some public TCRs were present in many individuals.

Between the V and J ends, shortened by 2 bases and 1 base respectively, the junction contains 12 bases. From the germline V gene, CDR1 is MGHRA and CDR2 is YSYEKL. From cysteine to phenylalanine, the CDR3 is 16 amino acids long. Solely the CDR3 DNA is kept, with 48 bases framed from the first base. Receptor libraries were prepared by the immunoSEQ multiplex PCR assay. The multiplex PCR relied on a mix of 60 forward primers for TCR Vbeta segments and 13 reverse primers for TCR Jbeta segments. The CDR3 region of rearranged TCR beta genes was amplified from genomic DNA with a multiplex PCR assay. On the Illumina HiSeq System, the amplified TCR beta libraries were sequenced as 87-base-pair reads. On the study's bioinformatics: A later analysis counted around 72 million unique TCR beta chains across the 666 repertoires, and approximately 11 million of these chains were shared by at least two donors. To remove PCR and sequencing errors, raw reads were error-corrected and collapsed into unique sequences using a nearest-neighbor algorithm that merged closely related sequences. To assign V, D and J gene segments, CDR3 sequences were aligned to IMGT reference sequences. For a sequence to be retained, at least a six-nucleotide match to both a V gene segment and a J gene segment was required. Rearrangements were called productive when the CDR3 lacked stop codons and stayed in frame with V and J; all others were non-productive. Following IMGT convention, CDR3 was defined as the stretch from the second conserved V-encoded cysteine to the conserved J-encoded phenylalanine. The earlier analysis of about 610 of the donors excluded any sequence lacking an unambiguous match to a single V gene segment. In an earlier analysis of a few hundred of the donors, V segments were called functional above 56.7% productive rearrangements and were called segregating when the between-donor standard deviation exceeded 5%. A statistical classification framework was built to diagnose cytomegalovirus status from the catalog of TCR beta chain sequences. In a later analysis, TCR nucleotide sequences were compared against IMGT/GENE-DB human TR gene sequences so that V and J genes could be assigned. In a later analysis, CDR3 sequences and most-parsimonious VDJ recombination scenarios were assigned using the TCRdist pipeline. A later analysis defined each TCR beta chain by its CDR3 amino acid sequence plus V-gene family, and excluded reads lacking a unique V-gene family. To address suspected cross-contamination and a sequencing artifact, a later analysis removed under 600 highly shared, low-generation-probability nucleotide sequences. For each public chain, a later analysis derived a clonal expansion index from normalized ranks of inferred template counts within each repertoire. In a later analysis, generation probabilities were computed with a VDJ recombination model fitted to out-of-frame rearrangements, and the resulting probabilities were checked against IGoR. Hypergeometric tests were used in a later analysis to score TCR-TCR, TCR-HLA and TCR-CMV co-occurrence, with a repertoire-size bias correction applied to the TCR pairs. To estimate false discovery rates, a later analysis permuted the HLA or CMV assignments 20 times. A later analysis grouped co-occurring TCRs with DBSCAN, adding TCRdist sequence similarity when clustering within HLA-allele-positive subsets. For co-occurrence clustering, repertoires with fewer than 30,000 or more than 120,000 public chains were excluded, along with roughly 5 repertoires with anomalous nucleotide sharing. The clones in this table, taken by TCRdb from immuneACCESS, are in-frame only. Not every clone is retained; where verified, under half of the shortfall comes from an unresolved V gene, and the cause of the rest is unknown. V, J and clone size derive from that table, while D and trimming were established from the DNA sequence. The sample contains 160,000 or so clones, approximately 88% of them found a single time. The top ten constitute approximately 1.4% of the sample.

The cohort consisted of 666 healthy bone marrow donors. At the time of sampling, all cohort members were nominally healthy, though unrecorded immune exposures were likely present. The donor tested CMV seronegative, placing the donor among the 352 seronegative members of the cohort. A peripheral blood sample was provided by each donor, and peripheral blood mononuclear cells were used for TCR beta sequencing. The Qiagen DNeasy Blood Extraction Kit was used to extract genomic DNA from the blood cell samples. The sequence is built from TRBV4-1 and TRBJ1-5, with no confident D gene call. The source is a young woman in good health and CMV-seronegative. Sequencing input: PBMCs. The base sequence is TGCGCCAGCAGCCAAAACACACCCAGGAGCAATCAGCCCCAGCATTTT. It translates to CASSQNTPRSNQPQHF.